This T cell receptor beta chain was found in a study of identical twins. The study, taken as a whole, reports: There was an excess of low generation probability in the out-of-frame alpha sequences that twins shared.

TCRdb itself ran the 5' RACE reads through MiXCR, one entry per CDR3 protein. The data hold 600,000 to 800,000 distinct CDR3 sequences, with 21% observed a single time. The J segment lost 3 bases and the V segment lost 1 base, leaving 6 bases of the junction unmatched. The length of the CDR3 is 17 residues. Germline V CDR1 and CDR2: SEHNR, FQNEAQ (reference sequence). A remark on this clonotype: No antigen is known for it.

The same data also went into a second study, on T cells expressing NK-cell markers. That report adds: It was sorted CD3+CD56-NKG2C+, CD3+CD56+NKG2C- and CD3+CD56+NKG2C+ T cells that provided the TCR beta repertoires. Roughly 1.0-8% of CD8+ T cells in 6 or 7 donors belonged to dominant NKG2C+ clonotypes. Evidence did not settle whether expanded NKG2C+ T cell clones targeted HCMV.

This TCR came from a woman younger than 35 in good health. The sample taken for sequencing was PBMCs. The V call is TRBV7-9, the J call TRBJ1-4, with TRBD1 matching over 9 bases. In nucleotides, the CDR3 is TGTGCCAGCAGCTTAGGGGACAGGGATGGGGCTAATGAAAAACTGTTTTTT. This encodes CASSLGDRDGANEKLFF. The whole variable domain, remainder taken from reference TRBV7-9 and TRBJ1-4, is DTGVSQNPRHKITKRGQNVTFRCDPISEHNRLYWYRQTLGQGPEFLTYFQNEAQLEKSRLLSDRFSAERPKGSFSTLEIQRTEQGDSAMYLCASSLGDRDGANEKLFFGSGTQLSVL.